This T cell receptor beta chain was obtained from a study of blood T cell repertoires in COVID-19. Study summary: Sites across the United States, Italy and Spain contributed samples from acute and convalescent COVID-19. From T cells, B-cell-depleted T cells, or PBMCs came the material, which was cDNA or gDNA.

The CDR3 loop spans 12 amino acids. Trimming pared 2 bases from V and 6 bases from J, leaving 8 bases between. Germline V gene data show CDR1 as SEHNR and CDR2 as FQNEAQ (reference sequence). Patients from Seattle were sampled longitudinally, starting during active infection. Per the authors' pipeline: By means of reference gene primer amplification, nucleated cell counts were estimated. The repertoire was sequenced with immunoSEQ multiplex PCR; TCRdb's copy has only in-frame clones and lacks some. V, J and clone size reflect that table, while D and trimming were determined from the DNA. Here the sample spans 260,000 or so clones, 75% to 85% being singletons.

The sequencing sample was made of peripheral blood. The rearrangement links TRBV7-9 to TRBJ2-7; D gene ambiguous. The origin of this receptor is a woman aged 80 or over with COVID-19, enrolled during active disease. CDR3 DNA: TGTGCCAGCAGCTTAACTGTCGGCGAGCAGTACTTC. Amino acids: CASSLTVGEQYF. Supplemented by reference TRBV7-9 and TRBJ2-7, the full variable domain reads DTGVSQNPRHKITKRGQNVTFRCDPISEHNRLYWYRQTLGQGPEFLTYFQNEAQLEKSRLLSDRFSAERPKGSFSTLEIQRTEQGDSAMYLCASSLTVGEQYFGPGTRLTVT.